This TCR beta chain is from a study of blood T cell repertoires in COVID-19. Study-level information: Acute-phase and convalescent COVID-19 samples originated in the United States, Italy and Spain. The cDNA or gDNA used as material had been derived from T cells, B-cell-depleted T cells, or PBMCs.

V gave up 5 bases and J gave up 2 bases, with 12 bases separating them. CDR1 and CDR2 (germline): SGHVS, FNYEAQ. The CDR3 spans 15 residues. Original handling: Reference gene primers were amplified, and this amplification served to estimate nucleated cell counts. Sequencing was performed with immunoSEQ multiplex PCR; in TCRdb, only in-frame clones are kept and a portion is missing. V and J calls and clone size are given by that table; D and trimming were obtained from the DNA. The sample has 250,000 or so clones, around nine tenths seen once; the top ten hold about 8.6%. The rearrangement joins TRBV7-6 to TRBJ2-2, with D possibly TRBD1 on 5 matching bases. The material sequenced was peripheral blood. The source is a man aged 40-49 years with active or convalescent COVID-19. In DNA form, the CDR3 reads TGTGCCAGCAGCCTGACCGACAGCAACACCGGGGAGCTGTTTTTT. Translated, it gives CASSLTDSNTGELFF.